Detailed here is one TCR beta chain. As yet, its antigen is unknown. This entry comes from a study of beta chain features in type 1 diabetes. Study-wide results and limits: In cDNA sequencing, cells with high TCR expression could be over-represented. A moderate, significant TCRB CDR3 shortening appeared in type 1 diabetes across four CD4+ subsets.

The germline V gene has CDR1 SGHDT and CDR2 YYEEEE. V lost 4 bases and J lost 4, with 11 bases in between. CDR3 length: 13 residues. Expressed TCRB transcripts got sequenced, as all isolated RNA was reverse transcribed. Sequencing used immunoSEQ multiplex PCR; TCRdb keeps in-frame clones, though not all of them. The sample has under 250,000 clones; 25% to 30% are singletons. Sequencing was performed on central memory CD4+ T cells from blood. V is TRBV5-6 and J is TRBJ2-5; D ambiguous. The receptor comes from a man aged 30 to 45 in good health. For the CDR3, the DNA is TGTGCCAGCAGCCCACAAGCTCGAGAGACCCAGTACTTC. Its translation: CASSPQARETQYF.